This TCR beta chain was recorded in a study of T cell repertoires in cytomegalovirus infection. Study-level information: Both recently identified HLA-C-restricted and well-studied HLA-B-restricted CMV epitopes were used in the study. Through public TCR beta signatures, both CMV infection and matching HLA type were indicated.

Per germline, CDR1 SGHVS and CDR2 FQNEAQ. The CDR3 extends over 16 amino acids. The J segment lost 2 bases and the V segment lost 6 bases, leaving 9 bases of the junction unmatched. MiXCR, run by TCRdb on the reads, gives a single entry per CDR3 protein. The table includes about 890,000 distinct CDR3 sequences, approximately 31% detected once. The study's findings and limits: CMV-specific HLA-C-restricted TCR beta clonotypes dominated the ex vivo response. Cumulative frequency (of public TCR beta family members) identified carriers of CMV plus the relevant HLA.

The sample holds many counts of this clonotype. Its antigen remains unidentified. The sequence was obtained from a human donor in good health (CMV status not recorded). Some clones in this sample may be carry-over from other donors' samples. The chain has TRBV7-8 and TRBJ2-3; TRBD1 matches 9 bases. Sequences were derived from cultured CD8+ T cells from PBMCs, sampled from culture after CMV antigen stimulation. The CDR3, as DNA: TGTGCCAGCAGATTTACCGGGACAGGGATCACAGATACGCAGTATTTT. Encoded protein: CASRFTGTGITDTQYF.